Below, 21 T cell receptor beta chains from the same sample are listed, as sequenced in a study of T cells in localized non-small cell lung cancer. Assay: immunoSEQ multiplex PCR; the TCRdb copy retains only in-frame clones and omits some. The sample holds 45,000 to 55,000 clones, 75% to 90% seen once. Here the sequenced sample was peripheral blood, taken before any cancer treatment. All receptors come from a male donor aged 60 or over with stage III squamous cell lung carcinoma.

The gene calls are TRBV28 and TRBJ2-7, with 8 bases matching TRBD1. The CDR3 spans 15 residues. After removal of 6 bases from V and 5 bases from J, the junction contained 12 bases not matched to a gene. In germline, CDR1 is MDHEN, CDR2 SYDVKM. The CDR3 is CASSQGGQGPHEQYF. CDR3 DNA sequence: TGTGCCAGCAGCCAAGGAGGACAGGGCCCCCACGAGCAGTACTTC.

The chain combines TRBV6-5 with TRBJ2-7; D gene unclear. The CDR3 contains 16 residues. Germline assignment: CDR1 MNHEY and CDR2 SVGAGI. The V gene lost 0 bases and the J gene lost 4 bases, with 16 bases spanning the gap. The CDR3 DNA sequence: TGTGCCAGCAGTTACTCGATCGCAGCCCCTGGATACGAGCAGTACTTC. Translating gives CASSYSIAAPGYEQYF.

The genes are TRBV28 and TRBJ1-5; no definite D call. This CDR3 has 14 amino acids. CDR1 is MDHEN, CDR2 SYDVKM, per germline. V lost 9 bases to trimming and J lost 5 bases, with 17 bases between them. The CDR3 loop is CASDQGSVHQPQHF. Written as DNA, the CDR3 is TGTGCCAGTGACCAAGGATCGGTCCATCAGCCCCAGCATTTT.

The table lists this clone with a few counts. In nucleotides, the CDR3 is TGTGCCAGCAGCTCGGACAGGGGGAACGAGCAGTACTTC. As protein: CASSSDRGNEQYF. The V gene is TRBV7-7, the J gene TRBJ2-7, with 10 bases identical to TRBD1. CDR3 length: 13 amino acids. V lost 4 bases to trimming and J lost 5 bases; unmatched junction nucleotides: 2. Germline V CDR1 and CDR2: SSHAT, FNYEAQ (reference sequence).

V and J are TRBV7-6 and TRBJ2-5; possible D gene TRBD2, 6 bases. With 3 bases removed from V and 1 base from J, the gap between germline ends came to 9 bases. Germline CDR1 SGHVS, CDR2 FNYEAQ. The length of the CDR3 is 14 residues. The CDR3 nucleotides are TGTGCCAGCAGCTTTTCTAGCGTCCAAGAGACCCAGTACTTC. Amino acid sequence: CASSFSSVQETQYF.

Only a few counts were recorded for this clone. The chain's CDR3 is CASVPGQGYNEQFF. CDR3 sequence (DNA): TGTGCTAGTGTCCCGGGACAGGGGTACAATGAGCAGTTCTTC. The chain combines TRBV12-5 with TRBJ2-1; 10 bases are shared with TRBD1. V dropped 7 bases and J dropped 4; count of bases not matched to a gene: 4. Germline CDR1 and CDR2: LGHNT and FRNRAP. CDR3 length: 14 amino acids. Filled out from reference TRBV12-5 and TRBJ2-1, the complete variable domain reads DARVTQTPRHKVTEMGQEVTMRCQPILGHNTVFWYRQTMMQGLELLAYFRNRAPLDDSGMPKDRFSAEMPDATLATLKIQPSEPRDSAVYFCASVPGQGYNEQFFGPGTRLTVL.

J is TRBJ1-2 and V is TRBV5-3; D might be TRBD1 (5 bases). TRBV5-3 is marked as an open reading frame, function uncertain. CDR3 size: 13 residues. V was clipped by 2 bases and J by 5 bases, with 10 bases between them. CDR3 loop: CARSLGRGYGYTF. CDR3 sequence (DNA): TGTGCCAGAAGCTTAGGGCGGGGGTATGGCTACACCTTC.

V gene TRBV5-7 combines with J gene TRBJ2-1, with unresolved D. TRBV5-7 carries the ORF label, with uncertain function. This CDR3 is built from 16 residues. Trimming took 0 bases from V and 0 from J, leaving 10 bases between them. CDR3 region: CASSLEGLSSYNEQFF. The CDR3 DNA reads TGTGCCAGCAGCTTGGAGGGTCTTAGCTCCTACAATGAGCAGTTCTTC.

This CDR3 is CASGSVGEKLFF. CDR3 coding DNA: TGTGCCAGCGGAAGTGTGGGTGAAAAACTGTTTTTT. V usage is TRBV9 and J usage is TRBJ1-4; D call uncertain. The germline V gene encodes CDR1 SGDLS and CDR2 YYNGEE. The germline V and J ends were trimmed by 7 bases and 7 bases, with 11 bases remaining between them. There are 12 residues in the CDR3.

This clone was counted a single time. This chain joins TRBV30 and TRBJ2-1; possibly TRBD1 for D (6 bases). CDR1 is GTSNPN and CDR2 is SVGIG in the germline V gene (reference sequence). The CDR3 is 13 residues long. Trimming took 2 bases from V and 2 from J, leaving 7 bases between them. CDR3 sequence (DNA): TGTGCCTGGAGTACAGGGCCCTACAATGAGCAGTTCTTC. Protein sequence: CAWSTGPYNEQFF.

This clone came up a few times. The chain carries TRBV5-1 and TRBJ2-7, with 7 bases identical to TRBD1. The CDR3 loop spans 13 amino acids. Germline CDR1 SGHRS, CDR2 YFSETQ. The V segment lost 4 bases and the J segment 2 bases; nucleotides outside the gene matches: 3. The DNA of the CDR3 is TGCGCCAGCAGCCCGCAGGGGGCCTACGAGCAGTACTTC. Its protein is CASSPQGAYEQYF.

This chain uses TRBV9 with TRBJ1-2; 7 bases are a match to TRBD1. V lost 3 bases to trimming and J lost 2 bases; unmatched junction nucleotides: 4. Germline CDR1 reads SGDLS; CDR2 reads YYNGEE. The CDR3 loop spans 14 amino acids. CDR3 amino acids: CASSASTGNYGYTF. The CDR3 bases are TGTGCCAGCAGCGCATCGACAGGGAACTATGGCTACACCTTC.

V gene TRBV5-5 combines with J gene TRBJ1-3; 7 nucleotides match TRBD1. The trim removed 2 bases at V and 0 bases at J, leaving 2 bases unmatched. Germline V CDR1 and CDR2: SGHKS, YYEKEE (reference sequence). This CDR3 is built from 15 residues. The CDR3 DNA follows: TGTGCCAGCAGCTTTGGACAGGCCTCTGGAAACACCATATATTTT. Protein sequence: CASSFGQASGNTIYF.

This chain links TRBV2 with TRBJ2-5; D is possibly TRBD1 (6 bases). Germline loops: CDR1 SNHLY, CDR2 FYNNEI. Between the trimmed V and J ends, which lost 3 bases and 4 bases, there was a span of 12 bases. The CDR3 extends over 14 amino acids. CDR3 nucleotide sequence: TGTGCCAGCAGTGATGGGGGCAGGGGAGAGACCCAGTACTTC. It specifies CASSDGGRGETQYF. Complete variable domain (other parts from reference TRBV2 and TRBJ2-5): EPEVTQTPSHQVTQMGQEVILRCVPISNHLYFYWYRQILGQKVEFLVSFYNNEISEKSEIFDDQFSVERPDGSNFTLKIRSTKLEDSAMYFCASSDGGRGETQYFGPGTRLLVL.

The chain has TRBV5-6 and TRBJ2-5; TRBD2 is a possible D gene (5 bases). The CDR3 is 17 amino acids. Trimming took off 3 bases at V and 7 bases at J, with 25 bases between the two ends. The germline CDR1 and CDR2 sequences are SGHDT and YYEEEE. The CDR3 bases are TGTGCCAGCAGCTCCCCTAACCTCCTAGCCCTTTCAGGGACCCAGTACTTC. Its translation is CASSSPNLLALSGTQYF.

The chain joins TRBV7-9 to TRBJ2-1; 14 bases map to TRBD2. From germline, CDR1 is SEHNR and CDR2 FQNEAQ (reference sequence). The junction had 3 bases not matched to a gene; V was cut back by 5 bases and J by 6 bases. The CDR3 has 15 residues. The CDR3 protein is CASSLGLAGVNEQFF. DNA of the CDR3: TGTGCCAGCAGCCTGGGACTAGCGGGAGTCAATGAGCAGTTCTTC.

This clone was found a few times. J is TRBJ1-6 and V is TRBV7-9; the D gene is possibly TRBD1 (5 bases). Germline V CDR1 and CDR2: SEHNR, FQNEAQ (reference sequence). There are 14 residues in the CDR3. The V and J ends lost 3 bases and 8 bases respectively, with 11 bases between them. CDR3 sequence: CASSFPGDHSPLHF. CDR3 DNA sequence: TGTGCCAGCAGCTTCCCGGGGGACCATTCACCCCTCCACTTT.

In this sample, this clone is medium-sized. The J gene is TRBJ1-1, the V gene TRBV6-1; D not certain. This CDR3 has 13 amino acids. In germline, CDR1 is MNHNS, CDR2 SASEGT. The V end lost 3 bases, the J end lost 0 bases, and 5 bases lay between the germline ends. The CDR3 reads CASSDTLNTEAFF. The CDR3 bases are TGTGCCAGCAGTGACACCTTGAACACTGAAGCTTTCTTT.

This clone was picked up one time. The gene calls are TRBV11-1 and TRBJ1-1, with 8 bases fitting TRBD1. V lost 5 bases and J lost 6; bases outside the gene matches: 11. Germline-derived CDR1 and CDR2 are SGHAT and FQDESV (reference sequence). The CDR3 runs to 15 residues. CDR3 coding DNA: TGTGCCAGCAGCCTAAGAGGCCAGGGGGCGCCTGAAGCTTTCTTT. This sequence encodes CASSLRGQGAPEAFF.

This chain uses TRBV5-6 with TRBJ1-2; no firm D call. Germline loops: CDR1 SGHDT, CDR2 YYEEEE. CDR3 length equals 14 residues. Trimming took 2 bases from V and 4 from J, leaving 12 bases between them. This chain's CDR3 is CASSFPPLVYGYTF. The CDR3 DNA sequence: TGTGCCAGCAGCTTTCCCCCCCTCGTCTATGGCTACACCTTC.

V gene TRBV6-5 combines with J gene TRBJ1-2; unclear D gene. This CDR3 spans 15 amino acids. Germline assignment: CDR1 MNHEY and CDR2 SVGAGI. The V gene lost 5 bases and the J gene lost 4 bases, with 17 bases spanning the gap. This CDR3 reads CASSQDHGPTYGYTF. CDR3 coding DNA: TGTGCCAGCAGTCAAGATCACGGGCCTACCTATGGCTACACCTTC.